Shown below are 6 T cell receptor beta chains from a single sample sequenced in a study of T cells in localized non-small cell lung cancer. Only in-frame clones appear in the TCRdb table, and some are missing; sequencing was by immunoSEQ multiplex PCR. The sample holds roughly 2,900 clones, 15% to 20% seen once. The specimen was lung tumor tissue, collected before any cancer treatment. These receptors came from a woman aged 40-69 years with stage II lung adenocarcinoma.

This sequence joins TRBV9 and TRBJ1-1; D unclear. CDR3 length: 14 residues. V shed 3 bases and J shed 1 base, with 10 bases lying between them. Germline V gene lookup returns CDR1 SGDLS and CDR2 YYNGEE. This CDR3 is CASSGWAGNTEAFF. In DNA, the CDR3 is TGTGCCAGCAGCGGGTGGGCAGGGAACACTGAAGCTTTCTTT.

This clone has more than one count but fewer than ten. The genes are TRBV6-8 and TRBJ1-2; D gene ambiguous. Between the trimmed V and J ends, which lost 6 bases and 0 bases, there was a span of 17 bases. Germline CDR1 reads MNHGY; CDR2 reads SAAAGT. The CDR3 covers 16 residues. CDR3 coding DNA: TGTGCCAGCAGCTATACCTCGGGGTTTCCTAACTATGGCTACACCTTC. Translation gives CASSYTSGFPNYGYTF.

This chain links TRBV6-8 with TRBJ2-3; D is undetermined. The CDR3 spans 15 residues. V gave up 6 bases and J gave up 0 bases, with 13 bases separating them. Germline V gene data show CDR1 as MNHGY and CDR2 as SAAAGT. As DNA, the CDR3 is TGTGCCAGCAGAGTTGGCGTCGGAAGCACAGATACGCAGTATTTT. Translation gives CASRVGVGSTDTQYF.

This clone was seen a handful of times. The J gene is TRBJ2-7, the V gene TRBV6-8, with 7 positions matching TRBD2. The CDR3 covers 12 residues. Trimming took 6 bases from V and 6 from J; bases not matched to a gene: 5. Per the germline V gene, CDR1 is MNHGY and CDR2 is SAAAGT. The CDR3 DNA sequence: TGTGCCAGCAGGGACCCGGGAGGCGAGCAGTACTTC. The encoded protein is CASRDPGGEQYF.

Relative to its sample, this clone is medium-sized. The chain is built from TRBV11-3 and TRBJ1-4; D is undetermined. The V gene lost 3 bases and the J gene lost 0 bases, with 11 bases spanning the gap. In germline, CDR1 is SGHNT, CDR2 YENEEA. This CDR3 region has 16 residues. CDR3 loop: CASSFGVTATNEKLFF. In nucleotides, the CDR3 is TGTGCCAGCAGCTTCGGGGTAACGGCAACTAATGAAAAACTGTTTTTT.

This clone is large. The chain has TRBV9 and TRBJ2-2; a possible D gene is TRBD2 (6 bases). V was clipped by 8 bases and J by 1 base, with 9 bases between them. The CDR3 spans 13 residues. Germline-derived CDR1 and CDR2 are SGDLS and YYNGEE. CDR3 loop: CARAGLNTGELFF. CDR3 nucleotide sequence: TGTGCCAGAGCGGGCCTGAACACCGGGGAGCTGTTTTTT.